The T cell receptor (beta chain) under discussion was sequenced for a study of blood T cell repertoires in COVID-19. On the study more broadly: Samples of COVID-19 (acute and convalescent) were obtained from the United States, Italy and Spain.

Per the germline V gene, CDR1 is LNHNV and CDR2 is YYDKDF (reference sequence). The CDR3 totals 15 residues. V lost 5 bases, J lost 5 bases, and 6 bases stayed unmatched. Per the study methods: Amplifying reference gene primers gave estimates of nucleated cell counts. Profiled with immunoSEQ multiplex PCR; TCRdb holds only in-frame clones, not every one. Clone size and V and J calls were adopted from that table, with D and trimming inferred from the DNA. The sample includes approximately 400,000 clones, roughly 86% of them seen just once. About this clone: At the DNA level, this CDR3 is encoded by other sequences in the same sample as well.

The chain is built from TRBV15 and TRBJ1-1; 12 bases are shared with TRBD1. The clonotype comes from a human donor with acute or convalescent COVID-19. The donor label of this sample is uncertain. Input material: peripheral blood. The CDR3 is CATSPGTGGLTEAFF. The CDR3 nucleotides read TGTGCCACCAGCCCTGGGACAGGGGGCCTGACTGAAGCTTTCTTT.